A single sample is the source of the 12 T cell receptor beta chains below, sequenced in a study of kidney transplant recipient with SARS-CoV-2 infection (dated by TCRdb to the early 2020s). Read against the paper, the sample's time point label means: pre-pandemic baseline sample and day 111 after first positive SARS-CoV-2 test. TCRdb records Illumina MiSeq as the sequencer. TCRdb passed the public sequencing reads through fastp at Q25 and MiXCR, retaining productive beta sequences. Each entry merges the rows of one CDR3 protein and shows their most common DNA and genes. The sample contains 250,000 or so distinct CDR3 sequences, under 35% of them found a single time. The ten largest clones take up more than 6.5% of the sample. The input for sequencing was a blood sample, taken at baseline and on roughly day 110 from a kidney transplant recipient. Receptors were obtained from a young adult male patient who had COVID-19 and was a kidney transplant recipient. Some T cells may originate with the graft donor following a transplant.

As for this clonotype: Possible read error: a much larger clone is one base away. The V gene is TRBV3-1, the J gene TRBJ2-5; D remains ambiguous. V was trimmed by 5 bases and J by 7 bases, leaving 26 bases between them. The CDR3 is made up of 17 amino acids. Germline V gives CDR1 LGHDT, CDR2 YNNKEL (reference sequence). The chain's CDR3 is CASSKERPISFSVTQYF. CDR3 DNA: TGTGCCAGCAGCAAGGAGCGTCCCATTTCTTTCTCTGTGACCCAGTACTTC.

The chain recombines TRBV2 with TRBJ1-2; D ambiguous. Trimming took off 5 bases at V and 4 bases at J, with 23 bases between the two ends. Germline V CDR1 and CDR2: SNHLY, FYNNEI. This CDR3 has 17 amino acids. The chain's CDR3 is CASSLGIYRWKTYGYTF. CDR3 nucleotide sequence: TGTGCCAGCAGTCTAGGCATTTACCGATGGAAGACCTATGGCTACACCTTC.

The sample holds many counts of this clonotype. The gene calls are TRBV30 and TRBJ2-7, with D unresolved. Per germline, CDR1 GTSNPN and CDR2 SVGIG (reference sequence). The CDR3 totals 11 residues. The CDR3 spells CGLQSSYEQYF. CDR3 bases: TGTGGCCTCCAGAGCTCCTACGAGCAGTACTTC.

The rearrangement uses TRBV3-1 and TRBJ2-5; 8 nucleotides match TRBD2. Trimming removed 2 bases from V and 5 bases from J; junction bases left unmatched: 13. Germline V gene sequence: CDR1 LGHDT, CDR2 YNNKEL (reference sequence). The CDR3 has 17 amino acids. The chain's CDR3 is CASSQTRGRPTWETQYF. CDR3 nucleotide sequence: TGTGCCAGCAGCCAAACCCGCGGGAGGCCCACCTGGGAGACCCAGTACTTC.

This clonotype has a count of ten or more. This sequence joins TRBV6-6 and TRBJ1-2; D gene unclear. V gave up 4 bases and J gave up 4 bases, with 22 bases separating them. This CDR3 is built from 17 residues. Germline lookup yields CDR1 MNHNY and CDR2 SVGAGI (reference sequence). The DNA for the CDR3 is TGTGCCAGCAGTTGTCCTTTAGGTGGGAGAAAGACCTATGGCTACACCTTC. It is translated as CASSCPLGGRKTYGYTF.

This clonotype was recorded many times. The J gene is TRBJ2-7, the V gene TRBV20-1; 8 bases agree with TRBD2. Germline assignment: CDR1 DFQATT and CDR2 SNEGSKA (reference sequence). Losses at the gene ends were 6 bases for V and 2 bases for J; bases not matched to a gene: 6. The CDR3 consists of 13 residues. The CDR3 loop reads CSATTSGPYEQYF. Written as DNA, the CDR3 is TGCAGTGCAACTACTAGCGGACCCTACGAGCAGTACTTC.

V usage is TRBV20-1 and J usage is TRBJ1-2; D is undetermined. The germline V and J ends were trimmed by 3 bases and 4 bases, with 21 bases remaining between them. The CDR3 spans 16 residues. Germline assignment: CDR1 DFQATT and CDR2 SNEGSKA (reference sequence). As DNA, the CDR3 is TGCAGTGCTAGGAAATGGCTGTTTCGAAAGACCTATGGCTACACCTTC. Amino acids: CSARKWLFRKTYGYTF.

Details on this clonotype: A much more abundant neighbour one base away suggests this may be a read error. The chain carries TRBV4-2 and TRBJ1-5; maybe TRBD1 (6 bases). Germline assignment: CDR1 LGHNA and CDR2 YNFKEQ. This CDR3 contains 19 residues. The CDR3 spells CAGSQDPWQGQYSNQPQHF. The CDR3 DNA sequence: TGTGCCGGCAGCCAAGACCCTTGGCAGGGGCAATATAGCAATCAGCCCCAGCATTTT.

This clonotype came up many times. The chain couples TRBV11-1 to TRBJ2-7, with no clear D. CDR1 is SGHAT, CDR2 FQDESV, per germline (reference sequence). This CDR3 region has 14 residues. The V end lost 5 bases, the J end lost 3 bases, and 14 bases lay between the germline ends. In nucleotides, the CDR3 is TGTGCCAGCAGCCCTACGACAATAGACTACGAGCAGTACGTC. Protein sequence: CASSPTTIDYEQYV.

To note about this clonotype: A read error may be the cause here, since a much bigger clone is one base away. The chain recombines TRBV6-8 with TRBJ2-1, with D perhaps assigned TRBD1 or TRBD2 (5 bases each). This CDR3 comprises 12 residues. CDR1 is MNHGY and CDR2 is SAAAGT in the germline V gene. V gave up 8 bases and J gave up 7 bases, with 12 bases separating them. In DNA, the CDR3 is TGTGCCAGCTTGGGGGAAAGGAATGAGCAGTTCTTC. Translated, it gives CASLGERNEQFF.

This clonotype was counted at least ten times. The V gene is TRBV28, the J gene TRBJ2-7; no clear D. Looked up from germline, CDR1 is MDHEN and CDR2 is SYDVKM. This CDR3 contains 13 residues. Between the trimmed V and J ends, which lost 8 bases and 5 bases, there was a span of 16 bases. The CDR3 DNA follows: TGTGCCAGCGCAGCGCGAGCGACCCACGAGCAGTACTTC. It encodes CASAARATHEQYF.

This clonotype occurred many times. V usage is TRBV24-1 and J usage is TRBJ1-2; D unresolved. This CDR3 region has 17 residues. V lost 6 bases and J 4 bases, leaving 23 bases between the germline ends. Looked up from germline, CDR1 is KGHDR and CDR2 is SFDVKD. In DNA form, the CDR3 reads TGTGCCACCAGTTTAAAAGTTAGTACCAGAAAGACCTATGGCTACACCTTC. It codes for CATSLKVSTRKTYGYTF.